The clone carrying this T cell receptor beta chain turned up a few times. The antigen is not known. This sample was taken from a study of early T cells in non-severe SARS-CoV-2 infection. Study summary: Unsorted whole blood bulk RNA was sequenced, with unpaired chains.

V gave up 1 base and J gave up 4 bases, with 7 bases separating them. This CDR3 comprises 14 residues. CDR1 and CDR2 from the germline V gene are LGHNA and YNFKEQ. Overall study results and limits: Lookups in VDJdb leaned toward anti-spike CD8 responses and missed private and CD4 specificities.

In the library, individual cDNA molecules carried attached unique molecular identifiers. TCRdb reprocessed the 5' RACE reads with MiXCR, giving one entry per CDR3 protein. This sample has 60,000 to 75,000 distinct CDR3 sequences, with roughly 10% found just once. The chain has TRBV4-2 and TRBJ2-2, with D unclear. This sequence was found in an adult who was a healthcare worker with PCR-confirmed SARS-CoV-2 infection or an uninfected control (not recorded which). The sequenced sample was whole blood. This chain's CDR3 is CASSQVEVTGELFF. The CDR3 DNA reads as TGTGCCAGCAGCCAAGTAGAGGTCACCGGGGAGCTGTTTTTT.